This T cell receptor beta chain was obtained from a study of cytomegalovirus exposure and HLA in healthy donors. Notes on this clone: Its antigen is as yet unknown.

Study-wide results and caveats: Most TCR sequences proved rare, with some public TCRs found in many donors. Near-uniform donor sequencing depth was presumed by presence/absence analyses. In a later analysis, the majority of CMV-associated beta chains seemingly showed HLA restriction.

Germline CDR1 reads GTSNPN; CDR2 reads SVGIG (reference sequence). The CDR3 loop spans 15 amino acids. V lost 5 bases and J lost 5; bases outside the gene matches: 8. Primers included in the PCR were 60 Vbeta and 13 Jbeta primers. TCRdb's table, derived via immunoSEQ multiplex PCR, lists solely in-frame clones and lacks some. This sample's table has fewer than 70,000 clones. The rearrangement joins TRBV30 to TRBJ1-6, with 8 bases matching TRBD1. The TCR comes from a man aged 25-45 years in good health and CMV-seropositive. Specimen: PBMCs. The CDR3 coding sequence is TGTGCCTGGGAGTCAGGGGGCTACGATAATTCACCCCTCCACTTT. This encodes CAWESGGYDNSPLHF.